What follows are 2 T cell receptor beta chains derived from one specimen sequenced in a study of early T cells in non-severe SARS-CoV-2 infection. Each CDR3 protein is one row after TCRdb ran MiXCR on the 5' RACE reads. The data contain more than 40,000 distinct CDR3 sequences, almost 5.5% of them singletons. The specimen comprised whole blood, sampled at baseline. These receptors all come from an adult who was a healthcare worker with PCR-confirmed SARS-CoV-2 infection or an uninfected control (not recorded which).

There are many counts of this clonotype. The chain couples TRBV7-6 to TRBJ2-7, with 7 bases matching TRBD1. Germline V gene sequence: CDR1 SGHVS, CDR2 FNYEAQ. The V segment lost 2 bases and the J segment 5 bases; nucleotides outside the gene matches: 6. CDR3 length: 14 residues. The CDR3 is CASSLKQGYHEQYF. CDR3 coding DNA: TGTGCCAGCAGCTTAAAACAGGGGTACCACGAGCAGTACTTC.

This clonotype was seen at least ten times. This chain joins TRBV6-4 and TRBJ2-3, with TRBD2 as a possible D gene (7 bases). The V and J ends lost 4 bases and 4 bases respectively, with 15 bases between them. This CDR3 region has 15 residues. CDR1 and CDR2 from the germline V gene are MRHNA and SNTAGT. DNA of the CDR3: TGTGCCAGCAGTGTCTCGGGGGGCGCACCAGATACGCAGTATTTT. The encoded protein is CASSVSGGAPDTQYF.